This T cell receptor (beta chain) was retrieved from a study of low-dose radiotherapy and immunotherapy resistance in tumors. In the study overall: Cyclophosphamide went in intravenously at 200 mg/m2 every two weeks, one day before radiation and immunotherapy.

Described time point: after trial treatment. Indicated treatment: LDRT plus nivolumab, ipilimumab, low-dose cyclophosphamide and aspirin (RACIN trial). V shed 3 bases and J 8 bases; nucleotides not matched to a gene: 5. This CDR3 has 14 residues. Germline lookup yields CDR1 KGHSH and CDR2 LQKENI. For amplifying TCRs, the PCR ran for approximately 18 cycles with Phusion, which was used together with a constant-region primer and the adapter on the V primers. TCRdb redid the calling of the reads with MiXCR, one entry per CDR3 protein. Of under 60,000 distinct CDR3 sequences in the sample, approximately 33% were seen once.

Source: PBMCs, taken after low-dose radiotherapy plus immunotherapy. The receptor comes from a male donor with rectosigmoid adenocarcinoma. This chain uses TRBV18 with TRBJ2-3, with 10 bases matching TRBD2. Here the CDR3 DNA reads TGTGCCAGCTCACCGCCTAGCGGGGGTGGTACGCAGTATTTT. Its protein is CASSPPSGGGTQYF.